Given below is one T cell receptor beta chain in context. Its antigen is not known. The sample is drawn from a study of CXCR3-negative and CXCR3-positive naive CD8 T cells. All TRB cDNA libraries came from 5' RACE performed with UMI labels. TCRdb reworked the 5' RACE reads into one entry per CDR3 protein, no DNA. In total, the table holds about 43,000 distinct CDR3 sequences. The CDR3 covers 15 residues. The germline V gene has CDR1 LGHNA and CDR2 YSLEER. Notes on the study in general: Cryopreserved cells showed partially decreased CXCR3 expression, and most assays used fresh PBMCs. Similar TRBV-TRBJ usage was seen in naive cells (both CXCR3-negative and CXCR3-positive), but memory cells differed.

This TCR was recovered from a human donor in good health. Some clones in this sample may be carry-over from other donors' samples. Sequenced input: memory CD8+ T cells from blood. J is TRBJ2-3 and V is TRBV4-3. The CDR3 is CASSHRPWEADTQYF.